One T cell receptor beta chain is described in this entry. The data originate from a study of blood T cell repertoires in COVID-19. Overall study context: Samples representing acute and convalescent COVID-19 were sourced from the United States, Italy and Spain. T cells, B-cell-depleted T cells, or PBMCs provided the cDNA or gDNA that served as material.

This CDR3 contains 14 residues. Germline assignment: CDR1 LGHDT and CDR2 YNNKEL (reference sequence). With 5 bases clipped from V and 9 bases from J, the junction kept 5 bases outside the gene matches. Methods used by the authors: Estimated nucleated cell counts came from reference gene primer amplification. Assay: immunoSEQ multiplex PCR; the TCRdb copy retains only in-frame clones and omits some. The V and J calls and clone size are taken from that table; D and trimming were inferred from the DNA. Among more than 250,000 clones listed, about 83% were seen once. This chain joins TRBV3-1 (or the pseudogene TRBV3-2) and TRBJ1-6; TRBD1 matches 9 bases. The TCR was taken from a woman aged 45-59 years with acute or convalescent COVID-19. The specimen was peripheral blood. Here the CDR3 reads CASSSQGAGSPLHF. CDR3 bases: TGTGCCAGCAGCTCACAGGGGGCCGGTTCACCCCTCCACTTT.